Presented here are 25 T cell receptor beta chains from one specimen sequenced in a study of blood T cells in healthy people across ages. The use of a sample-barcoded 5' primer and a J-beta primer mix characterized a second PCR of roughly 6 to 11 cycles. Each CDR3 protein gets one entry after TCRdb re-called the 5' RACE reads with MiXCR. The sample lists roughly 1.7 million distinct CDR3 sequences; about 31% were seen once. Sequences were obtained from blood. The receptors stem from a woman younger than 45 in good health.

The chain combines TRBV27 with TRBJ1-5; D unresolved. The CDR3 is 15 amino acids. The V end was cut by 0 bases, the J end by 8 bases, with 14 bases between. Looked up from germline, CDR1 is MNHEY and CDR2 is SMNVEV (reference sequence). This CDR3 reads CASSLSARSSEPQHF. The CDR3 nucleotides read TGTGCCAGCAGTTTATCGGCCAGGAGCTCGGAGCCCCAGCATTTT.

V gene TRBV27 combines with J gene TRBJ2-1; maybe TRBD1 (5 bases). The germline V gene encodes CDR1 MNHEY and CDR2 SMNVEV (reference sequence). Trimming removed 6 bases from V and 3 bases from J, with 12 bases in between. This CDR3 has 14 amino acids. The CDR3 sequence: CASRKLDNYNEQFF. The CDR3 DNA is TGTGCCAGCAGAAAACTGGACAACTACAATGAGCAGTTCTTC.

The chain links TRBV12-3 or TRBV12-4 to TRBJ1-1, with 9 bases fitting TRBD1. The CDR3 runs 16 residues. The ends lost 5 bases at V and 0 bases at J; junction bases unmatched: 7. CDR3 protein: CASSARTGAMNTEAFF. The CDR3 DNA reads as TGTGCCAGCAGTGCAAGGACAGGGGCCATGAACACTGAAGCTTTCTTT.

The chain is built from TRBV20-1 and TRBJ1-6, with D hard to call. There are 17 residues in the CDR3. Germline V lookup: CDR1 DFQATT, CDR2 SNEGSKA (reference sequence). Deletions cut 0 bases from V and 4 bases from J, with 16 bases between. This CDR3 reads CSARDRQPGDYNSPLHF. CDR3 nucleotide sequence: TGCAGTGCTAGAGATAGGCAACCCGGGGATTATAATTCACCCCTCCACTTT.

A word on this clonotype: A read error may explain this, as a much larger clone is one base away. The chain has TRBV20-1 and TRBJ1-6; D is uncertain. CDR1 is DFQATT, CDR2 SNEGSKA, per germline (reference sequence). CDR3 length: 16 amino acids. The CDR3 is CSARVLGGLGDSPRHF. DNA for the CDR3: TGCAGTGCTAGAGTACTGGGTGGTCTCGGGGATTCACCCCGCCACTTT.

The chain uses TRBV6-2 or TRBV6-3 and TRBJ2-1; no reliable D call. There are 10 residues in the CDR3. Germline CDR1 is MNHEY and CDR2 is SVGEGT. The V gene lost 8 bases and the J gene lost 10 bases, with 9 bases spanning the gap. CDR3 nucleotides: TGTGCCAGCGGCCGCGGAGAGCAGTTCTTC. Translating it yields CASGRGEQFF.

This chain joins TRBV6-5 and TRBJ1-2; the match to TRBD1 covers 9 bases. With V trimmed by 5 bases and J by 4 bases, 11 bases remained unmatched. The germline V gene has CDR1 MNHEY and CDR2 SVGAGI. This CDR3 has 16 residues. The CDR3 reads CASSPITGTGSYGYTF. The CDR3 DNA follows: TGTGCCAGCAGTCCAATTACCGGGACAGGGAGCTATGGCTACACCTTC.

The J gene is TRBJ1-6, the V gene TRBV13, with a possible D match to TRBD1 (5 bases). V was clipped by 5 bases and J by 9 bases, with 14 bases between them. Germline V gene sequence: CDR1 PRHDT, CDR2 FYEKMQ (reference sequence). This CDR3 is built from 14 residues. CDR3 nucleotide sequence: TGTGCCAGCAGCCAGGGTCGTGGGAGTTCACCCCTCCACTTT. Its protein product is CASSQGRGSSPLHF.

The chain joins TRBV20-1 to TRBJ2-1, with D uncertain. The germline CDR1 and CDR2 sequences are DFQATT and SNEGSKA (reference sequence). The V and J ends lost 4 bases and 7 bases respectively, with 14 bases between them. This CDR3 has 13 residues. The CDR3 reads CSAKSPPLNEQFF. The CDR3 DNA follows: TGCAGTGCTAAGTCACCACCACTTAATGAGCAGTTCTTC.

The J gene is TRBJ1-6, the V gene TRBV20-1; D uncertain. The CDR3 consists of 14 residues. Trimming removed 0 bases from V and 7 bases from J, with 10 bases in between. Germline CDR1 and CDR2: DFQATT and SNEGSKA (reference sequence). CDR3 DNA: TGCAGTGCTAGAGATCCCCAGCTAAATTCACCCCTCCACTTT. This encodes CSARDPQLNSPLHF.

V usage is TRBV20-1 and J usage is TRBJ2-3, with D possibly being TRBD1 or TRBD2 (5 bases each). Trimming left V 3 bases short and J 6 bases short, with 16 bases between. The CDR3 runs to 14 residues. Germline-derived CDR1 and CDR2 are DFQATT and SNEGSKA (reference sequence). CDR3 nucleotide sequence: TGCAGTGCTAGTTGGACCTTAGGGACGGATACGCAGTATTTT. It translates to CSASWTLGTDTQYF.

This chain joins TRBV9 and TRBJ2-1; 10 bases line up with TRBD2. The CDR3 totals 14 residues. Germline CDR1 SGDLS, CDR2 YYNGEE. The trim removed 3 bases at V and 9 bases at J, leaving 6 bases unmatched. The CDR3 DNA is TGTGCCAGCAGCGCTTATAGCGGGAGGACTGAGCAGTTCTTC. It encodes CASSAYSGRTEQFF.

The chain has TRBV20-1 and TRBJ2-3; D perhaps matches TRBD2 (6 bases). From germline, CDR1 is DFQATT and CDR2 SNEGSKA (reference sequence). The CDR3 covers 15 residues. The germline V and J ends were trimmed by 5 bases and 3 bases, with 18 bases remaining between them. CDR3 sequence (DNA): TGCAGTGCTCCCGGGTTAGCGGCGGGGACAGATACGCAGTATTTT. Protein product: CSAPGLAAGTDTQYF.

This clonotype was recorded only once. This rearrangement joins TRBV11-2 to TRBJ2-7; 14 bases match TRBD2. The germline gives CDR1 SGHAT, CDR2 FQNNGV. Trimming at V came to 5 bases and at J to 6 bases, leaving 6 bases not matched to a gene. CDR3 length: 15 amino acids. CDR3 sequence (DNA): TGTGCCAGCAGCCAGGGACTAGCGGGAGAATCCGAGCAGTACTTC. Protein sequence: CASSQGLAGESEQYF.

This clonotype was found a few times. Mismatch with germline at one junction end may stem from a read error. The chain combines TRBV29-1 with TRBJ1-2, with 7 bases aligning to TRBD1. This CDR3 spans 13 amino acids. Germline values: CDR1 SQVTM, CDR2 ANQGSEA. CDR3 amino acids: CSVEPTGNYDYTF. DNA of the CDR3: TGCAGCGTTGAGCCGACAGGGAACTATGACTACACCTTC. Full variable domain (remainder filled in from reference TRBV29-1 and TRBJ1-2): SAVISQKPSRDICQRGTSLTIQCQVDSQVTMMFWYRQQPGQSLTLIATANQGSEATYESGFVIDKFPISRPNLTFSTLTVSNMSPEDSSIYLCSVEPTGNYDYTFGSGTRLTVV.

This clonotype was detected a few times. This chain connects TRBV12-3 or TRBV12-4 to TRBJ1-2; D remains unclear. The CDR3 runs 13 residues. Trimming removed 1 base from V and 1 base from J, with 4 bases in between. CDR3 DNA sequence: TGTGCCAGCAGTTTAGGACATAACTATGGCTACACCTTC. This codes for CASSLGHNYGYTF.

The rearrangement links TRBV20-1 to TRBJ1-6; possible D gene TRBD1, 5 bases. Per germline, CDR1 DFQATT and CDR2 SNEGSKA (reference sequence). The germline V and J ends were trimmed by 0 bases and 10 bases, with 16 bases remaining between them. This CDR3 is 15 amino acids long. CDR3 in DNA: TGCAGTGCTAGAGATGGAAGGGGACGGAGCTCACCCCTCCACTTT. The encoded protein is CSARDGRGRSSPLHF.

The chain joins TRBV7-2 to TRBJ2-7, with D possibly being TRBD1 (6 bases). V dropped 5 bases and J dropped 4 bases, with 15 bases sitting between them. The CDR3 has 14 amino acids. Germline values: CDR1 SGHTA, CDR2 FQGNSA. CDR3 loop: CASSRERTVYEQYF. For the CDR3, the DNA is TGTGCCAGCAGCCGGGAAAGGACAGTTTACGAGCAGTACTTC.

This clonotype was found many times. J is TRBJ1-1 and V is TRBV7-9; D remains unclear. Trimming took 4 bases from V and 1 from J, leaving 10 bases between them. This CDR3 is built from 14 residues. CDR1 and CDR2 (germline): SEHNR, FQNEAQ (reference sequence). Here the CDR3 reads CASSYGRTNTEAFF. CDR3 nucleotide sequence: TGTGCCAGCAGCTATGGACGGACGAACACTGAAGCTTTCTTT.

This clonotype was recorded at least ten times. J is TRBJ1-5 and V is TRBV6-1; weak D call: TRBD1 (5 bases). This CDR3 has 15 residues. CDR1 is MNHNS and CDR2 is SASEGT in the germline V gene. Trimming took 1 base from V and 1 from J, leaving 8 bases between them. CDR3 coding DNA: TGTGCCAGCAGTGAAGTTGGGGCCAGCAATCAGCCCCAGCATTTT. As protein: CASSEVGASNQPQHF.

Comment on this clonotype: A much larger clone differs by one base, so this may be a read error. The gene calls are TRBV12-3 or TRBV12-4 and TRBJ2-7, with D possibly being TRBD1 (6 bases). The ends were cut back, 4 bases at V and 2 bases at J, with 15 bases in the middle. The CDR3 contains 15 residues. The CDR3 DNA reads TGTGCCAGCAGTTACACGACAGAGGGGGCCTACGAGCAGTACTTC. Residues: CASSYTTEGAYEQYF.

This clonotype was seen a few times. The CDR3 spells CASRSVGETQYF. The CDR3 DNA is TGTGCCAGCCGCTCGGTCGGCGAGACCCAGTACTTC. The rearrangement uses TRBV28 and TRBJ2-5; no firm D call. In germline, CDR1 is MDHEN, CDR2 SYDVKM. The CDR3 length is 12 residues. Trimming stripped 8 bases from V and 5 bases from J, with 12 bases between.

V and J are TRBV6-5 and TRBJ2-7, with TRBD1 identical over 7 bases. The CDR3 consists of 14 residues. Germline V lookup: CDR1 MNHEY, CDR2 SVGAGI. V was clipped by 6 bases and J by 2 bases; unmatched bases: 7. The CDR3 is CASSPTGNTYEQYF. In nucleotides, the CDR3 is TGTGCCAGCAGCCCGACAGGGAACACCTACGAGCAGTACTTC.

The gene calls are TRBV11-2 and TRBJ2-3; TRBD2 is a possible D gene (6 bases). The CDR3 consists of 15 residues. The V end was cut by 4 bases, the J end by 3 bases, with 14 bases between. The germline V gene encodes CDR1 SGHAT and CDR2 FQNNGV. The CDR3 nucleotides are TGTGCCAGCAGCTCCGGGGCCCGGGGGACAGATACGCAGTATTTT. This translates into CASSSGARGTDTQYF.

The chain is built from TRBV29-1 and TRBJ2-7; TRBD1 matches at 10 bases. Germline values: CDR1 SQVTM, CDR2 ANQGSEA. V lost 5 bases and J lost 3; bases outside the gene matches: 4. The CDR3 runs to 13 residues. This CDR3 reads CSVRTGGFYEQYF. CDR3 bases: TGCAGCGTTAGGACAGGGGGATTCTACGAGCAGTACTTC.